One and the same sample provided the 27 T cell receptor beta chains below, sequenced in a study of T cell responses to AZD1222 COVID-19 vaccine. Clones were sequenced by immunoSEQ multiplex PCR, and TCRdb holds only the in-frame ones, with some missing. The sample has some 130,000 clones, over 85% seen once. Specimen: peripheral blood, collected on day 0 of AZD1222 vaccination. The source is an adult in good health.

This sequence joins TRBV5-1 and TRBJ2-2; possible D gene TRBD1, 5 bases. Trimming took off 0 bases at V and 6 bases at J, with 6 bases between the two ends. There are 13 residues in the CDR3. Germline CDR1 SGHRS, CDR2 YFSETQ. Written as DNA, the CDR3 is TGCGCCAGCAGCTTGGAAGGGGCCGGGGAGCTGTTTTTT. This codes for CASSLEGAGELFF.

This sequence joins TRBV12-5 and TRBJ1-1, with 9 positions matching TRBD1. This CDR3 contains 12 residues. Germline V gene lookup returns CDR1 LGHNT and CDR2 FRNRAP. V was clipped by 5 bases and J by 6 bases; unmatched bases: 1. The CDR3 spells CASGRTGAEAFF. In DNA form, the CDR3 reads TGTGCTAGTGGTCGGACAGGGGCTGAAGCTTTCTTT.

The chain employs TRBV4-2 and TRBJ1-1, with 9 bases that match TRBD1. Per germline, CDR1 LGHNA and CDR2 YNFKEQ. The CDR3 spans 15 residues. J was trimmed by 9 bases and V by 7 bases; bases with no gene match: 15. The CDR3 sequence: CASTQTRSGTGKAFF. In DNA, the CDR3 is TGTGCCAGCACCCAGACCAGATCCGGGACAGGGAAAGCTTTCTTT.

This clone was counted once. The chain recombines TRBV27 with TRBJ1-5; a possible D gene is TRBD1 (5 bases). The V gene lost 10 bases and the J gene lost 0 bases, with 19 bases spanning the gap. The CDR3 runs 16 residues. Germline assignment: CDR1 MNHEY and CDR2 SMNVEV (reference sequence). The CDR3 spells CATSDGTLYSNQPQHF. CDR3 nucleotide sequence: TGTGCCACTTCGGACGGGACGCTATATAGCAATCAGCCCCAGCATTTT.

The chain has TRBV18 and TRBJ1-5, with 8 bases matching TRBD1. The CDR3 length is 17 residues. J lost 1 base, V lost 0 bases, and 5 bases had no gene match. Germline-derived CDR1 and CDR2 are KGHSH and LQKENI. The CDR3 here is CASSPPSDRASNQPQHF. The DNA for the CDR3 is TGTGCCAGCTCACCACCGTCGGACAGGGCGAGCAATCAGCCCCAGCATTTT.

CDR3 sequence (DNA): TGTGCCTGGACCCTCGGGCAGACGCTCTATGGCTACACCTTC. It specifies CAWTLGQTLYGYTF. The chain employs TRBV30 and TRBJ1-2; D gene ambiguous. This CDR3 contains 14 residues. Germline V gene sequence: CDR1 GTSNPN, CDR2 SVGIG (reference sequence). The germline V and J ends were trimmed by 4 bases and 4 bases, with 16 bases remaining between them.

This chain connects TRBV15 to TRBJ1-5; 9 nucleotides agree with TRBD1. Germline-derived CDR1 and CDR2 are LNHNV and YYDKDF (reference sequence). Trimming at V came to 3 bases and at J to 7 bases, leaving 4 bases not matched to a gene. CDR3 length: 14 residues. The CDR3 nucleotides are TGTGCCACCAGCAGGGACAGGGGAGGACAGCCCCAGCATTTT. Its translation is CATSRDRGGQPQHF.

This chain links TRBV28 with TRBJ1-4, with D possibly being TRBD1 (5 bases). The germline CDR1 and CDR2 sequences are MDHEN and SYDVKM. This CDR3 spans 14 amino acids. Trimming removed 4 bases from V and 8 bases from J, with 14 bases in between. In DNA, the CDR3 is TGTGCCAGCAGTTGGGGGAGACATGCCGAAAAACTGTTTTTT. It codes for CASSWGRHAEKLFF.

The chain carries TRBV28 and TRBJ2-7, with D possibly TRBD1 on 5 matching bases. Deletions cut 6 bases from V and 9 bases from J, with 18 bases between. The germline CDR1 and CDR2 sequences are MDHEN and SYDVKM. The length of the CDR3 is 13 residues. In DNA, the CDR3 is TGTGCCAGCAGCAACGGGCCTATCCAGGGGCAGTACTTC. Its translation: CASSNGPIQGQYF.

V gene TRBV5-4 combines with J gene TRBJ2-4; TRBD1 matches at 8 bases. V lost 5 bases to trimming and J lost 0 bases; unmatched junction nucleotides: 7. The CDR3 covers 16 residues. The germline V gene encodes CDR1 SGHNT and CDR2 YYREEE (reference sequence). The CDR3 coding sequence is TGTGCCAGCAGTACGGACAGGGACCTAGCCAAAAACATTCAGTACTTC. Amino acids: CASSTDRDLAKNIQYF.

This clone rates as medium-sized. V usage is TRBV5-3 and J usage is TRBJ1-2; D unresolved. TRBV5-3 is identified as an open reading frame with a role that is uncertain. V lost 1 base, J lost 2 bases, and 9 bases lay in between. This CDR3 spans 14 amino acids. The DNA for the CDR3 is TGTGCCAGAAGCTTGTGGCGAAAAAACTATGGCTACACCTTC. The encoded protein is CARSLWRKNYGYTF.

In DNA form, the CDR3 reads TGTGCCACCAGCAGAAGGGGGACAGGGAACTACGAGCAGTACTTC. Translation gives CATSRRGTGNYEQYF. The gene calls are TRBV15 and TRBJ2-7; 9 bases fit TRBD1. V dropped 2 bases and J dropped 3; count of bases not matched to a gene: 5. The CDR3 length is 15 residues. CDR1 LNHNV and CDR2 YYDKDF come from the germline V gene (reference sequence).

A few counts support this clone. This sequence joins TRBV19 and TRBJ2-5; 9 bases are a match to TRBD1. The germline gives CDR1 LNHDA, CDR2 SQIVND (reference sequence). This CDR3 has 15 residues. Trimming took 5 bases from V and 3 from J; bases not matched to a gene: 7. DNA for the CDR3: TGTGCCAGTAGTTCCCGGGACAGGGCGGAAGAGACCCAGTACTTC. It specifies CASSSRDRAEETQYF.

This clone turned up a few times. The chain recombines TRBV6-5 with TRBJ2-1, with D maybe TRBD2 (6 bases). The CDR3 contains 16 residues. The ends were cut back, 11 bases at V and 8 bases at J, with 28 bases in the middle. The germline gives CDR1 MNHEY, CDR2 SVGAGI. The DNA for the CDR3 is TGTGCCTGCTGTTGGGGGTGGAGCGGAGGGTGGGATGAGCAGTTCTTC. It encodes CACCWGWSGGWDEQFF.

V usage is TRBV5-1 and J usage is TRBJ1-4; D is ambiguous. The germline gives CDR1 SGHRS, CDR2 YFSETQ. The germline V and J ends were trimmed by 2 bases and 8 bases, with 16 bases remaining between them. CDR3 length equals 15 residues. This CDR3 reads CASSFETTPGEKLFF. The CDR3 DNA reads TGCGCCAGCAGCTTCGAGACAACTCCGGGCGAAAAACTGTTTTTT.

This clone showed up just a few times. CDR3 residues: CATSRDRQGNLNIQYF. In DNA, the CDR3 is TGTGCCACCAGCAGAGATCGGCAGGGTAACTTAAACATTCAGTACTTC. V is TRBV15 and J is TRBJ2-4; D perhaps matches TRBD1 (5 bases). The CDR3 loop spans 16 amino acids. V lost 0 bases and J 6 bases, leaving 15 bases between the germline ends. CDR1 is LNHNV, CDR2 YYDKDF, per germline (reference sequence).

The chain employs TRBV30 and TRBJ1-4; D gene ambiguous. Germline values: CDR1 GTSNPN, CDR2 SVGIG (reference sequence). The CDR3 totals 16 residues. The V gene lost 3 bases and the J gene lost 11 bases, with 25 bases spanning the gap. In nucleotides, the CDR3 is TGTGCCTGGAGCCCGCCCGGACGAGACGAGATAGGGAAACTGTTTTTT. This gives the protein CAWSPPGRDEIGKLFF.

This chain joins TRBV4-2 and TRBJ2-5; 9 positions agree with TRBD2. This CDR3 spans 16 amino acids. J was trimmed by 5 bases and V by 0 bases; bases with no gene match: 7. The germline V gene encodes CDR1 LGHNA and CDR2 YNFKEQ. The CDR3 region has the DNA TGTGCCAGCAGCCAAGATAGGCGCGGGGGGGCTGAGACCCAGTACTTC. Encoded protein: CASSQDRRGGAETQYF.

The V gene is TRBV24-1, the J gene TRBJ2-7, with D perhaps matching TRBD1 or TRBD2 (5 bases each). This CDR3 has 14 amino acids. CDR1 and CDR2 from the germline V gene are KGHDR and SFDVKD. The V gene lost 1 base and the J gene lost 5 bases, with 11 bases spanning the gap. The CDR3 bases are TGTGCCACCAGTGATTTCCCAGGGAGCCACGAGCAGTACTTC. Its translation: CATSDFPGSHEQYF.

The chain is built from TRBV5-1 and TRBJ2-3, with D maybe TRBD2 (5 bases). Germline-derived CDR1 and CDR2 are SGHRS and YFSETQ. The CDR3 has 17 amino acids. The ends were cut back, 0 bases at V and 2 bases at J, with 16 bases in the middle. This CDR3 reads CASSLGPSRGLTDTQYF. For the CDR3, the DNA is TGCGCCAGCAGCTTGGGACCTAGCCGAGGACTCACAGATACGCAGTATTTT.

The rearrangement uses TRBV19 and TRBJ2-1, with TRBD2 matching 10 bases. CDR1 is LNHDA, CDR2 SQIVND, per germline (reference sequence). There are 13 residues in the CDR3. V was pared by 7 bases and J by 7 bases, with 4 bases of the junction left unmatched. CDR3 amino acids: CASTNSGRNEQFF. CDR3 nucleotide sequence: TGTGCCAGTACGAATAGCGGGAGGAATGAGCAGTTCTTC.

The chain combines TRBV9 with TRBJ2-2; TRBD2 matches 11 bases. V trimming: 6 bases; J trimming: 6 bases; junction bases outside the gene matches: 13. CDR1 is SGDLS, CDR2 YYNGEE, per germline. The CDR3 has 17 residues. In DNA, the CDR3 is TGTGCCAGCAACTCAGTAGGACTAGCGGGTGCGGCCGGGGAGCTGTTTTTT. Protein product: CASNSVGLAGAAGELFF.

The chain combines TRBV27 with TRBJ1-1; 9 bases are a match to TRBD1. V dropped 3 bases and J dropped 10; count of bases not matched to a gene: 6. Germline CDR1 is MNHEY and CDR2 is SMNVEV (reference sequence). The CDR3 has 13 residues. The CDR3 is CASSFRTGDRAFF. CDR3 coding DNA: TGTGCCAGCAGTTTCCGGACAGGGGATCGAGCTTTCTTT.

In this sample, this clone turned up once. The V call is TRBV5-6, the J call TRBJ1-3; D gene unclear. Germline values: CDR1 SGHDT, CDR2 YYEEEE. Trimming removed 4 bases from V and 0 bases from J, with 8 bases in between. This CDR3 has 14 amino acids. The CDR3 DNA reads as TGTGCCAGCAGCCGGAGAGGCTCTGGAAACACCATATATTTT. Its translation is CASSRRGSGNTIYF.

This rearrangement joins TRBV29-1 to TRBJ1-4; possible D gene TRBD1, 5 bases. The V and J ends lost 6 bases and 6 bases respectively, with 17 bases between them. There are 14 residues in the CDR3. Germline V lookup: CDR1 SQVTM, CDR2 ANQGSEA. The DNA for the CDR3 is TGCAGCGTGGCGAGGACCCAAGGGGATGAAAAACTGTTTTTT. Translating it yields CSVARTQGDEKLFF.

The V call is TRBV7-6, the J call TRBJ1-2; no clear D. Trimming pared 5 bases from V and 2 bases from J, leaving 18 bases between. This CDR3 is 16 amino acids long. Germline values: CDR1 SGHVS, CDR2 FNYEAQ. CDR3 DNA sequence: TGTGCCAGCAGCCCCTCGGCGAGCCCTGGAAACTATGGCTACACCTTC. Amino acids: CASSPSASPGNYGYTF.

The genes are TRBV28 and TRBJ1-2, with 9 bases fitting TRBD1. J lost 4 bases, V lost 4 bases, and 7 bases had no gene match. The CDR3 is made up of 15 amino acids. CDR1 and CDR2 (germline): MDHEN, SYDVKM. CDR3 nucleotide sequence: TGTGCCAGCAGTTACGGACAGGGGCAAGGCTATGGCTACACCTTC. Its translation is CASSYGQGQGYGYTF.